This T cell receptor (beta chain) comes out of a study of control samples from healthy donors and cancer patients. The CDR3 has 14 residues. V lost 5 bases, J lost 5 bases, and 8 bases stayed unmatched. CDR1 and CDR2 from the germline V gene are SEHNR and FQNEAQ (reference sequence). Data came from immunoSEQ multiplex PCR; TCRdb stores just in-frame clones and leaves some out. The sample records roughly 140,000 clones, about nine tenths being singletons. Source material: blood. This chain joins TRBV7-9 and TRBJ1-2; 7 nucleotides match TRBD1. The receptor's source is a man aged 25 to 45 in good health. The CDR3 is CASSPRGTVYGYTF. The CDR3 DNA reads TGTGCCAGCAGCCCCAGGGGGACAGTTTATGGCTACACCTTC.